A selection of T cell receptor beta chains follows, all from one sample in a study of response to subunit inactivated influenza vaccine. TCRdb independently ran MiXCR on the RT-PCR reads; one entry per CDR3 protein. The sample comprises hundreds of thousands of distinct CDR3 sequences, roughly 10% of which are singletons, and roughly 10% rests with the top ten. Specimen: PBMCs from blood, collected on the day of vaccination. The source is a man aged 50-59 years who received an inactivated influenza vaccine. Both conserved end residues are part of each CDR3. The D gene is left open where the match is weak. Rows give clone size only sometimes, using once, few, many, or a class for an expanded clone.

DNA | CDR3 | D | V | size | J
TGTGCCAGCAGTCTTCAGCGGGAGTGGGGCACAGATACGCAGTATTTT | CASSLQREWGTDTQYF | TRBD2 | TRBV12-3/TRBV12-4 | . | TRBJ2-3
TGTGCCAGCAGCTGGGACACCTATGGCTACACCTTC | CASSWDTYGYTF | . | TRBV7-9 | few | TRBJ1-2
TGTGCCAGCAGCCAGCAGACAGGGATGAGCGGGGAGCTGTTTTTT | CASSQQTGMSGELFF | TRBD1 | TRBV3-1 | . | TRBJ2-2
TGTGCCAGCAGCCAGGACTTGTCTCGGGATACGCAGTATTTT | CASSQDLSRDTQYF | . | TRBV7-8 | few | TRBJ2-3
TGTGCCAGCAGCCCCAGCGGGCAGGGGTGGACTGAAGCTTTCTTT | CASSPSGQGWTEAFF | . | TRBV7-9 | . | TRBJ1-1
TGTGCCAGCACCAGACCCAGCACAGATACGCAGTATTTT | CASTRPSTDTQYF | . | TRBV7-9 | . | TRBJ2-3
TGTGCCAGCAGTTACCTAGACAGCACAGATACGCAGTATTTT | CASSYLDSTDTQYF | . | TRBV6-5 | . | TRBJ2-3
TGTGCCAGCAGCCAAGGCGGGGGGCCCATTAGAGAGCAGTTCTTC | CASSQGGGPIREQFF | TRBD2 | TRBV14 | few | TRBJ2-1
TGCAGTGCTTTGGGACTAGCGGGAGACACCGGGGAGCTGTTTTTT | CSALGLAGDTGELFF | TRBD2 | TRBV20-1 | once | TRBJ2-2
TGTGCCAGCAGCTGGCTCCGCAACTCCTACGAGCAGTACTTC | CASSWLRNSYEQYF | . | TRBV6-2/TRBV6-3 | many | TRBJ2-7
TGTGCCAGTAGTATTGGCTCGAGCTCCTACAATGAGCAGTTCTTC | CASSIGSSSYNEQFF | . | TRBV19 | . | TRBJ2-1
TGTGCCACCAGTGTTACAGAGAGGAGCGGGAGCTCCTACGAGCAGTACTTC | CATSVTERSGSSYEQYF | TRBD2 | TRBV24-1 | many | TRBJ2-7
TGCAGCGTAGGACAGTTCTCCTACAATGAGCAGTTCTTC | CSVGQFSYNEQFF | . | TRBV29-1 | many | TRBJ2-1
TGTGCCAGCAGTGATTTCCCAGCGGGAGTATACAATGAGCAGTTCTTC | CASSDFPAGVYNEQFF | TRBD2 | TRBV2 | . | TRBJ2-1
TGTGCCAGCAGCCACACTAGCGGGAGGAACACCGGGGAGCTGTTTTTT | CASSHTSGRNTGELFF | TRBD2 | TRBV7-9 | . | TRBJ2-2
TGTGCCAGCTCAACCGGTCAACTCACAGATACGCAGTATTTT | CASSTGQLTDTQYF | . | TRBV18 | . | TRBJ2-3
TGTGCCAGCAGCGTGGCTAGCGGGGGGCCATCAGATACGCAGTATTTT | CASSVASGGPSDTQYF | TRBD2 | TRBV9 | few | TRBJ2-3
TGCGCCAGCAGCCCCGAGTGGGGGGCCGGTCGGGGAGCTTTCTTT | CASSPEWGAGRGAFF | . | TRBV5-1 | . | TRBJ1-1
TGTGCCAGTAGTACCCCAAACTTTTATAGCAATCAGCCCCAGCATTTT | CASSTPNFYSNQPQHF | . | TRBV19 | few | TRBJ1-5
TGTGCCAGCAGCTTGGACTGGTACCAAGAGACCCAGTACTTC | CASSLDWYQETQYF | . | TRBV7-9 | few | TRBJ2-5
TGTGCCAGCAGCTCTAGTCGGCTGGGCCTCTACGAGCAGTACTTC | CASSSSRLGLYEQYF | . | TRBV6-2/TRBV6-3 | . | TRBJ2-7
TGTGCCAGCAGCTTTTTGGCAGGTTACGTCTCTGGAAACACCATATATTTT | CASSFLAGYVSGNTIYF | . | TRBV7-8 | few | TRBJ1-3
TGTGCCAGCAGCGTAGGGACAGTTAAAGAGACCCAGTACTTC | CASSVGTVKETQYF | . | TRBV9 | many | TRBJ2-5
TGCAGCGTTGTACCCGCTAGTGCGTACAATGAGCAGTTCTTC | CSVVPASAYNEQFF | . | TRBV29-1 | . | TRBJ2-1
TGTGCCAGCAGTTACTACCGGGACCAAGAGACCCAGTACTTC | CASSYYRDQETQYF | . | TRBV6-2/TRBV6-3 | few | TRBJ2-5
TGTGCCAGTAGTATGGACACCGGGACTTCCTATGGCTACACCTTC | CASSMDTGTSYGYTF | . | TRBV19 | . | TRBJ1-2
TGCGCCAGCAGCTCGACTAGCGTGGCCTACGAGCAGTACTTC | CASSSTSVAYEQYF | TRBD2 | TRBV5-1 | . | TRBJ2-7
TGTGCCAGCAAACTAGCGGGAGTAGGAGAGCAGTTCTTC | CASKLAGVGEQFF | TRBD2 | TRBV6-1 | few | TRBJ2-1